The 7 T cell receptor beta chains below come from one sample, sequenced in a study of vaccination effects on CD4 cells after COVID-19. The protocol was immunoSEQ multiplex PCR, while the TCRdb copy is restricted to in-frame clones and leaves out a portion. The data show tens of thousands of clones, roughly 78% seen once. ViraFEST used viral peptide pools to expand antigen-specific CD4+ T cells before sequencing. CD4+ T cells were isolated after around ten days of culture. Every participant took two doses of the BNT162b2 or mRNA-1273 vaccine. No antigen has been identified for these receptors. Sequenced material: CD4+ T cells from PBMCs cultured with HCoV-OC43 spike peptides, taken after COVID-19 vaccination. This sample's subset: HCoV-OC43 spike overlapping peptide pool stimulation. The receptor set was obtained from a human donor who received a COVID-19 vaccine.

This clone was counted only a few times. The CDR3 DNA reads TGTGCCACCGGTTCAGGGGGTACTGAAGCTTTCTTT. Its translation is CATGSGGTEAFF. The V and J genes are TRBV24-1 and TRBJ1-1, with TRBD1 identical over 7 bases. Trimming at V came to 9 bases and at J to 5 bases, leaving 5 bases not matched to a gene. This CDR3 has 12 amino acids. CDR1 is KGHDR and CDR2 is SFDVKD in the germline V gene.

The chain links TRBV19 to TRBJ2-2, with D tentatively TRBD1 or TRBD2 (5 bases each). In germline, CDR1 is LNHDA, CDR2 SQIVND (reference sequence). There are 14 residues in the CDR3. The germline V and J ends were trimmed by 2 bases and 6 bases, with 10 bases remaining between them. CDR3 protein: CASSISGTAGELFF. As DNA, the CDR3 is TGTGCCAGTAGTATATCCGGGACCGCCGGGGAGCTGTTTTTT.

V gene TRBV19 combines with J gene TRBJ1-2; TRBD1 matches 8 bases. Looked up from germline, CDR1 is LNHDA and CDR2 is SQIVND (reference sequence). The ends lost 4 bases at V and 7 bases at J; junction bases unmatched: 8. The CDR3 length is 14 residues. CDR3: CASSNNPGGPGYTF. Written as DNA, the CDR3 is TGTGCCAGTAGTAATAATCCAGGGGGCCCTGGCTACACCTTC.

This chain connects TRBV5-8 to TRBJ1-1; no clear D gene. V shed 4 bases and J shed 3 bases, with 16 bases lying between them. Germline V gene sequence: CDR1 SGHTS, CDR2 YDEGEE. This CDR3 has 15 amino acids. The CDR3 nucleotides are TGTGCCAGCAGCCGTGGACGCGGGCGAGACACTGAAGCTTTCTTT. It yields the protein CASSRGRGRDTEAFF.

This chain uses TRBV30 with TRBJ1-5, with D possibly matching TRBD1 (6 bases). Germline CDR1 is GTSNPN and CDR2 is SVGIG (reference sequence). The CDR3 is 13 amino acids. V dropped 0 bases and J dropped 6 bases, with 9 bases sitting between them. The CDR3 DNA sequence: TGTGCCTGGAGTGTACAGGGAAGTCAGCCCCAGCATTTT. Translating gives CAWSVQGSQPQHF.

V gene TRBV28 combines with J gene TRBJ2-3; 10 nucleotides agree with TRBD1. Germline V gene lookup returns CDR1 MDHEN and CDR2 SYDVKM. The junction had 0 bases not matched to a gene; V was cut back by 8 bases and J by 1 base. The CDR3 extends over 13 amino acids. The CDR3 here is CASGTGGTDTQYF. CDR3 DNA: TGTGCCAGCGGGACAGGGGGCACAGATACGCAGTATTTT.

CDR3 amino acids: CASSWDRGHGANVLTF. CDR3 sequence (DNA): TGTGCCAGCTCGTGGGACAGGGGGCATGGGGCCAACGTCCTGACTTTC. This chain links TRBV18 with TRBJ2-6, with 12 bases identical to TRBD1. The V gene end was trimmed by 6 bases and the J gene end by 3 bases; junction bases not matched to a gene: 3. The CDR3 consists of 16 residues. CDR1 is KGHSH and CDR2 is LQKENI in the germline V gene.